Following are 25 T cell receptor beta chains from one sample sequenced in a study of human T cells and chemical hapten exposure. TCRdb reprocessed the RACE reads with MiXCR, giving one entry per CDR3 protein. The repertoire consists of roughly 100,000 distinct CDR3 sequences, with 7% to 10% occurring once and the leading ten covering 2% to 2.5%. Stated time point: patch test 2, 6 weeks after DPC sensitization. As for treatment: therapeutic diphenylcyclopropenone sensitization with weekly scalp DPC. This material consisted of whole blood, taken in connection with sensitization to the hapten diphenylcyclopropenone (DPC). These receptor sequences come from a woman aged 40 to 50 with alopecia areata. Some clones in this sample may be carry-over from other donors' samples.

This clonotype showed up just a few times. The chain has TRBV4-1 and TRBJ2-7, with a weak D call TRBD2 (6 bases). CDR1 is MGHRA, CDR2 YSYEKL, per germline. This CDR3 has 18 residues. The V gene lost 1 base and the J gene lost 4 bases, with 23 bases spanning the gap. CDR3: CASSQVVFSYGSRYEQYF. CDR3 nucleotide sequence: TGCGCCAGCAGCCAAGTTGTGTTTTCTTACGGGAGTAGGTACGAGCAGTACTTC.

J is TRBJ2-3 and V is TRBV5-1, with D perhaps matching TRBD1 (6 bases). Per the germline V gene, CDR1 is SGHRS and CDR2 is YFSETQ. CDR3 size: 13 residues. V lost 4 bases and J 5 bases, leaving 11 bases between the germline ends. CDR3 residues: CASSHGQKDTQYF. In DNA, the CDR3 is TGCGCCAGCAGCCACGGACAGAAAGATACGCAGTATTTT.

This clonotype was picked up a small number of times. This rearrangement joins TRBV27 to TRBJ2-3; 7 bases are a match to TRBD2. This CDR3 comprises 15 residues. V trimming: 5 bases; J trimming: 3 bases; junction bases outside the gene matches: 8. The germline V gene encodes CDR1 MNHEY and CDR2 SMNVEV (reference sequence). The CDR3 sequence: CASSPSGYTTDTQYF. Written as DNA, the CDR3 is TGTGCCAGCAGTCCTAGCGGATATACAACAGATACGCAGTATTTT.

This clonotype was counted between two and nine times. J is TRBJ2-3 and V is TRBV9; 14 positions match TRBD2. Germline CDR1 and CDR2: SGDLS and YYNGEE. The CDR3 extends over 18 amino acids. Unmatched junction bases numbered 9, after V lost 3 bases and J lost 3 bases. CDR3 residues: CASSAGLAGAGRTDTQYF. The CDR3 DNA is TGTGCCAGCAGCGCGGGACTAGCGGGAGCCGGTAGGACAGATACGCAGTATTTT.

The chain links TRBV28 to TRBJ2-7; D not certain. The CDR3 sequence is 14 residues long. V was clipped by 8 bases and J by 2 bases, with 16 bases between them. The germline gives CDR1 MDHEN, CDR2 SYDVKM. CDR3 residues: CASGPHGPAYEQYF. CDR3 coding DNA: TGTGCCAGCGGGCCCCATGGACCCGCCTACGAGCAGTACTTC.

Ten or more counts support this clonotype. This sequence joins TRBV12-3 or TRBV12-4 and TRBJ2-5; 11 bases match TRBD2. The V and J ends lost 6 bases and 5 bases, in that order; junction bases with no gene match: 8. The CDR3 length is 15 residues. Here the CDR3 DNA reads TGTGCCAGCAGAAATAGCGGGAGGGGTAAGGAGACCCAGTACTTC. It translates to CASRNSGRGKETQYF.

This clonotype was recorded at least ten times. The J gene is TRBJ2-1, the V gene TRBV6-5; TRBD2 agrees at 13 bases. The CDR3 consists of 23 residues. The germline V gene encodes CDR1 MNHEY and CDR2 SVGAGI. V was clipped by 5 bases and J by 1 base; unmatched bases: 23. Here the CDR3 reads CASSTLKWGRTGTSGKSYNEQFF. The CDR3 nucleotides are TGTGCCAGCAGTACACTAAAATGGGGCCGAACCGGGACTAGCGGGAAATCCTACAATGAGCAGTTCTTC.

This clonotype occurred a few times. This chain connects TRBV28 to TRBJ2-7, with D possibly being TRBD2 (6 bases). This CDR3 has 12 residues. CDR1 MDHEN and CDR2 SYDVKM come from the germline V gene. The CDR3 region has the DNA TGTGCTAGCGCGGGAAACTCCTACGAGCAGTACTTC. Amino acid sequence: CASAGNSYEQYF. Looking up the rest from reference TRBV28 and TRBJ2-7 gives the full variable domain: DVKVTQSSRYLVKRTGEKVFLECVQDMDHENMFWYRQDPGLGLRLIYFSYDVKMKEKGDIPEGYSVSREKKERFSLILESASTNQTSMYLCASAGNSYEQYFGPGTRLTVT.

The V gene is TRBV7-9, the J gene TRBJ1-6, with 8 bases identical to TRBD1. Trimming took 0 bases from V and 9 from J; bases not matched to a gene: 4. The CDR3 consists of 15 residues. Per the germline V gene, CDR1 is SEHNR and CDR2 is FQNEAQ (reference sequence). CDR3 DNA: TGTGCCAGCAGCTTAGCCGGACAGGGAAGTTCACCCCTCCACTTT. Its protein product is CASSLAGQGSSPLHF.

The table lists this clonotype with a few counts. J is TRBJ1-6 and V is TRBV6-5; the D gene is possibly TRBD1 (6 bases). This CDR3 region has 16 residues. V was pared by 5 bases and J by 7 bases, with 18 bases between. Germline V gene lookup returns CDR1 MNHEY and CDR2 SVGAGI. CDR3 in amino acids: CASSRQQGAKNSPLHF. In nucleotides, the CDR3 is TGTGCCAGCAGTCGCCAACAGGGCGCTAAAAATTCACCCCTCCACTTT.

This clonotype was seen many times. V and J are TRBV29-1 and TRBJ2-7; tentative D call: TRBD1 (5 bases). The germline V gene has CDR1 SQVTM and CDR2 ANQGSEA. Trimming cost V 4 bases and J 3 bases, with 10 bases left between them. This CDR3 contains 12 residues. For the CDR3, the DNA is TGCAGCGTTGGCCCTCAGGGCTACGAGCAGTACTTC. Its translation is CSVGPQGYEQYF.

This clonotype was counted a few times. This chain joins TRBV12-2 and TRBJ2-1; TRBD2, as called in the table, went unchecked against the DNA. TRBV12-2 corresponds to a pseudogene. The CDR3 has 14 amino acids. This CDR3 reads CASRLNRPKNEQFF. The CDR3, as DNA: TGTGCAAGTCGCTTAAATCGGCCCAAGAATGAGCAGTTCTTC.

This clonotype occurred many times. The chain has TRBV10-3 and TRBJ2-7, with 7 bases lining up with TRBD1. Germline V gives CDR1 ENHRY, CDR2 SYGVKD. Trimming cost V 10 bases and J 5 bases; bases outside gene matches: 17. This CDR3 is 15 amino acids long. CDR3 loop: CASSPSGQGDHEQYF. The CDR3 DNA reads TGTGCCAGCTCTCCCTCCGGGCAGGGGGACCACGAGCAGTACTTC.

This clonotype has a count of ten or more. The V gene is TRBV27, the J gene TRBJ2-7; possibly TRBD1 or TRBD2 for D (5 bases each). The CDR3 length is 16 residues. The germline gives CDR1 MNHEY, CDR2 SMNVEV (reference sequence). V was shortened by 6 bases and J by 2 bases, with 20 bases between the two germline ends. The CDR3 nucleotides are TGTGCCAGCAGCCCCACTGGGGGATTTTCCGCCTACGAGCAGTACTTC. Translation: CASSPTGGFSAYEQYF.

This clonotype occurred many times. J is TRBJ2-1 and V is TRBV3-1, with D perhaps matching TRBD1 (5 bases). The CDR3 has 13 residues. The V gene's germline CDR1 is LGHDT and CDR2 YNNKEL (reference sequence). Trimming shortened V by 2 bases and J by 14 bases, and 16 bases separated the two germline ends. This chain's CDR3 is CASSQTPTGNKFF. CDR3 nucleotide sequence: TGTGCCAGCAGCCAAACCCCTACAGGTAATAAGTTCTTC.

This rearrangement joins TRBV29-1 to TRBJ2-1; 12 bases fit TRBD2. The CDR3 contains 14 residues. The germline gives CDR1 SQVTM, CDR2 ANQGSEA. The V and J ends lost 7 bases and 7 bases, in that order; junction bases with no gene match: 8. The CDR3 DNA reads TGCAGCGGTAAGCTAGCGGGAGGGCCTAATGAGCAGTTCTTC. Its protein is CSGKLAGGPNEQFF.

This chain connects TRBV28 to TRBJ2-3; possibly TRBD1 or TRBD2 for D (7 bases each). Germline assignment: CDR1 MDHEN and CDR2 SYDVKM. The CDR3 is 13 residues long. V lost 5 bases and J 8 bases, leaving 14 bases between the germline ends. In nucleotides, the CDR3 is TGTGCCAGCAGTAAGACAGGGAGGGGTACGCAGTATTTT. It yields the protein CASSKTGRGTQYF.

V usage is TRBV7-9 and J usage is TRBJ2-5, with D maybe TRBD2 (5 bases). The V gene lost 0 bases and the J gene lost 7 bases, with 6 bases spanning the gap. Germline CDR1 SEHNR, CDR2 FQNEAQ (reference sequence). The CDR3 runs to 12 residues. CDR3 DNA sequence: TGTGCCAGCAGCTTAGCAGAGGGGACCCAGTACTTC. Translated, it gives CASSLAEGTQYF.

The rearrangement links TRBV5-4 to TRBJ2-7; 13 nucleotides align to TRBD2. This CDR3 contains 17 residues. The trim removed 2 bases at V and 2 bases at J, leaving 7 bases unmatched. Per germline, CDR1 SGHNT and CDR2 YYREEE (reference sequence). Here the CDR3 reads CASSFTITSGRAYEQYF. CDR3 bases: TGTGCCAGCAGCTTCACCATTACTAGCGGGAGGGCCTACGAGCAGTACTTC.

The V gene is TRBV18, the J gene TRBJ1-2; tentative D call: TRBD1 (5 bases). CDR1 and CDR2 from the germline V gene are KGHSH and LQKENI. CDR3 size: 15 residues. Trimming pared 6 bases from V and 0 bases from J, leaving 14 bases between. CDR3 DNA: TGTGCCAGCTCCCCAAGTCAGGGAGCTAACTATGGCTACACCTTC. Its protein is CASSPSQGANYGYTF.

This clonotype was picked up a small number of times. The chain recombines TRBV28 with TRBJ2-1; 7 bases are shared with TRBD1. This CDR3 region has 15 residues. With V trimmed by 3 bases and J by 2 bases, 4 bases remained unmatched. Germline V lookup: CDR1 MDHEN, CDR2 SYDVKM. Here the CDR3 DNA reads TGTGCCAGCAGTTTCGGGCAGGGGGCCTACAATGAGCAGTTCTTC. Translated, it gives CASSFGQGAYNEQFF.

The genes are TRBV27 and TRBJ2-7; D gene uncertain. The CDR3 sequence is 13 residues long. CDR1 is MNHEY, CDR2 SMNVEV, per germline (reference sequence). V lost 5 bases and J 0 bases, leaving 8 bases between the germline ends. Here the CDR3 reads CASSTPNSYEQYF. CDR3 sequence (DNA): TGTGCCAGCAGTACCCCTAACTCCTACGAGCAGTACTTC.

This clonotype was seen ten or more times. The CDR3 DNA follows: TGTGCCAGCAGCCTTCGGGAGCCACCACAAGGGAATGAGCAGTTCTTC. Residues: CASSLREPPQGNEQFF. This sequence joins TRBV6-2 or TRBV6-3 and TRBJ2-1, with a possible D match to TRBD2 (6 bases). Trimming cost V 6 bases and J 7 bases, with 22 bases left between them. This CDR3 has 16 residues. CDR1 is MNHEY, CDR2 SVGEGT, per germline.

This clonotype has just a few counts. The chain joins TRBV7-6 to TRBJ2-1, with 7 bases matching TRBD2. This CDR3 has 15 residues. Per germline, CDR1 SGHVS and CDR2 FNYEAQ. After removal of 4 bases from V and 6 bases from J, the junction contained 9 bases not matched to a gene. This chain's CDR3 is CASSSGLVGGNEQFF. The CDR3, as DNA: TGTGCCAGCAGCTCCGGACTAGTGGGCGGCAATGAGCAGTTCTTC.

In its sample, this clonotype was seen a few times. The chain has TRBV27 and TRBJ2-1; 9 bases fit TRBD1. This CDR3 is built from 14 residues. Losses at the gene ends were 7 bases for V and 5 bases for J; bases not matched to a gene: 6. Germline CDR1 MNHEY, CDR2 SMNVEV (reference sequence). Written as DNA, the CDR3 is TGTGCCAGCACCGAACAGGGGGCGAACAATGAGCAGTTCTTC. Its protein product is CASTEQGANNEQFF.